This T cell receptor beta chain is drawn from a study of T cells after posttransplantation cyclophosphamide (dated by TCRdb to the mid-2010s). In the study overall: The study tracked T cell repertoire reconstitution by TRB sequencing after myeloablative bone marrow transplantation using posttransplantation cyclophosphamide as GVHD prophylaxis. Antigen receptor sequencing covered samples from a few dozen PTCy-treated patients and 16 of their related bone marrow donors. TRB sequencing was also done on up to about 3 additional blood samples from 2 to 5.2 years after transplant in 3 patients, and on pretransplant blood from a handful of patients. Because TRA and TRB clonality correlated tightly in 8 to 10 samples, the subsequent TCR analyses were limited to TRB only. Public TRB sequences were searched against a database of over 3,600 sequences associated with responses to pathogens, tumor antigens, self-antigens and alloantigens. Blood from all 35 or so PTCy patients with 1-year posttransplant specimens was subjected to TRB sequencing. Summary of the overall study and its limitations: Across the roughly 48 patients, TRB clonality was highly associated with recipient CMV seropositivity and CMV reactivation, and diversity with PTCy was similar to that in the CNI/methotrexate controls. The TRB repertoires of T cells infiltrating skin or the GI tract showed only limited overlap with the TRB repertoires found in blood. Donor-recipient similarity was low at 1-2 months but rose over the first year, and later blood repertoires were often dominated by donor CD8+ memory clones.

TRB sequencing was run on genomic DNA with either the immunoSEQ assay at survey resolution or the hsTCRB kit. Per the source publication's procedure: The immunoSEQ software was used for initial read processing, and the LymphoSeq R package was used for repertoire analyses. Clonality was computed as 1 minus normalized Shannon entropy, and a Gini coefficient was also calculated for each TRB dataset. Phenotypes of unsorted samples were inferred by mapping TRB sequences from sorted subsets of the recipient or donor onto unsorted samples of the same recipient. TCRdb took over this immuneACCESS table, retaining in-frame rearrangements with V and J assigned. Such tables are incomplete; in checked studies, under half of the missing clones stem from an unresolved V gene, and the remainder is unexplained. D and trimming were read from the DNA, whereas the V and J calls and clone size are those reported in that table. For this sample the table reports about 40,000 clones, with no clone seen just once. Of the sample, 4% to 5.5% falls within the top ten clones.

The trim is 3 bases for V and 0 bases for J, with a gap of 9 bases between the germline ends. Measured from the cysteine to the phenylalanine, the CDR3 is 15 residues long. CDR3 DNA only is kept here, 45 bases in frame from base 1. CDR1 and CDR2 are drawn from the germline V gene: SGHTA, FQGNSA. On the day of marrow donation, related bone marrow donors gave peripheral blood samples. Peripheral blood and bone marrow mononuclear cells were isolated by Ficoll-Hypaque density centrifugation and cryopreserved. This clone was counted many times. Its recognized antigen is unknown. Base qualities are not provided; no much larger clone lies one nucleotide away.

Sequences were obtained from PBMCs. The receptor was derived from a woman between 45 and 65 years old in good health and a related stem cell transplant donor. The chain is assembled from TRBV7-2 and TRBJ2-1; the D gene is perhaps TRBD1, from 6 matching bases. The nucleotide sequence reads TGTGCCAGCAGCTTGGGGGCGAGCTCCTACAATGAGCAGTTCTTC. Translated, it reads CASSLGASSYNEQFF.